This T cell receptor beta chain stems from a study of blood T cell repertoires in COVID-19. Overall study: Whether acute or convalescent, the COVID-19 samples came from the United States, Italy and Spain. Sources were T cells, B-cell-depleted T cells, or PBMCs; the material itself was cDNA or gDNA.

This clone was seen only once. V gave up 6 bases and J gave up 7 bases; unmatched junction bases: 8. The CDR3 consists of 13 residues. Authors' analysis steps: Estimates of nucleated cell counts were drawn from the amplification of reference gene primers. Assay used: immunoSEQ multiplex PCR; TCRdb lists only in-frame clones, some missing. V, J and clone size are those of that table, while D and trimming were read from the DNA. The table includes 50,000 to 85,000 clones, about 89% detected once. This receptor was identified in a human donor in a cohort sampled during active COVID-19. Specimen: peripheral blood. The V and J genes are TRBV12-3 or TRBV12-4 and TRBJ1-2; 7 bases match TRBD1. CDR3: CASSPGQMSGYTF. The CDR3 DNA reads TGTGCCAGCAGCCCGGGACAGATGTCTGGCTACACCTTC.